One sample yielded the 30 T cell receptor beta chains listed below, sequenced in a study of blood T cell repertoires in COVID-19. Sequenced by immunoSEQ multiplex PCR; TCRdb stores in-frame clones only, minus some. There are about 380,000 clones in the sample; 88% occur only once, and 1.2% lies in the top ten. Sequencing input: PBMCs or T cells enriched from blood (not recorded which). Receptor source: a woman aged 18-29 years who had recovered from COVID-19.

The CDR3, as DNA: TGTGCCAGCAGGCGGACAGGGGGCCCAGGACAGCGTGAAGCTTTCTTT. Protein: CASRRTGGPGQREAFF. V usage is TRBV7-2 and J usage is TRBJ1-1, with 11 bases lining up with TRBD1. CDR1 and CDR2 from the germline V gene are SGHTA and FQGNSA. This CDR3 has 16 residues. Trimming removed 6 bases from V and 7 bases from J; junction bases left unmatched: 13.

Here the CDR3 reads CASSPPRTVLNGELFF. In nucleotides, the CDR3 is TGTGCCAGCTCACCACCGCGGACAGTCTTGAACGGGGAGCTGTTTTTT. The chain carries TRBV18 and TRBJ2-2; weak D call: TRBD1 (6 bases). Germline CDR1 KGHSH, CDR2 LQKENI. The CDR3 contains 16 residues. The ends were cut back, 0 bases at V and 7 bases at J, with 15 bases in the middle.

The chain employs TRBV4-2 and TRBJ1-2; 7 nucleotides align to TRBD1. The CDR3 runs 15 residues. Germline assignment: CDR1 LGHNA and CDR2 YNFKEQ. Germline trimming cut 4 bases from V and 5 bases from J; bases unmatched to any gene: 10. Written as DNA, the CDR3 is TGTGCCAGCAGCCTTACGCCGGGACAGTCTTATGGCTACACCTTC. Amino acids: CASSLTPGQSYGYTF.

In DNA, the CDR3 is TGCGCCAGCAGCCAAGTAGGAGGGACAGGGAGCTCCTACGAGCAGTACTTC. It specifies CASSQVGGTGSSYEQYF. This rearrangement joins TRBV4-3 to TRBJ2-7; 9 nucleotides line up with TRBD1. Losses at the gene ends were 1 base for V and 0 bases for J; bases not matched to a gene: 7. CDR1 is LGHNA, CDR2 YSLEER, per germline. CDR3 size: 17 residues.

The chain couples TRBV24-1 to TRBJ1-3, with D unresolved. CDR1 and CDR2 from the germline V gene are KGHDR and SFDVKD. Between the trimmed V and J ends, which lost 0 bases and 4 bases, there was a span of 6 bases. There are 14 residues in the CDR3. The CDR3 DNA is TGTGCCACCAGTGATTTGCGTCAGGGAAACACCATATATTTT. Its protein is CATSDLRQGNTIYF.

This CDR3 reads CASSKGTGVGYQPQHF. In DNA form, the CDR3 reads TGTGCCAGCAGTAAAGGGACAGGGGTCGGATATCAGCCCCAGCATTTT. The rearrangement joins TRBV6-2 or TRBV6-3 to TRBJ1-5; 10 nucleotides agree with TRBD1. The length of the CDR3 is 16 residues. V lost 5 bases and J lost 5; bases outside the gene matches: 9. Germline V gives CDR1 MNHEY, CDR2 SVGEGT.

The chain joins TRBV11-2 to TRBJ2-7, with D maybe TRBD2 (6 bases). Looked up from germline, CDR1 is SGHAT and CDR2 is FQNNGV. The CDR3 is 13 amino acids. Trimming left V 3 bases short and J 3 bases short, with 9 bases between. The DNA of the CDR3 is TGTGCCAGCAGCTTGGGACTGAACTACGAGCAGTACTTC. Amino acid sequence: CASSLGLNYEQYF.

This clone has just one count. This chain joins TRBV7-9 and TRBJ2-3; 7 bases are a match to TRBD1. Trimming cost V 2 bases and J 2 bases; bases outside gene matches: 4. Germline V gives CDR1 SEHNR, CDR2 FQNEAQ (reference sequence). CDR3 length: 15 residues. Here the CDR3 reads CASSLLDRSTDTQYF. CDR3 in DNA: TGTGCCAGCAGCTTACTGGACAGGTCCACAGATACGCAGTATTTT.

The chain combines TRBV6-4 with TRBJ2-3; 10 bases are a match to TRBD2. The CDR3 covers 16 residues. V gave up 9 bases and J gave up 5 bases; unmatched junction bases: 14. In germline, CDR1 is MRHNA, CDR2 SNTAGT. This CDR3 is CARFKRSGGAGDTQYF. The CDR3 DNA sequence: TGTGCCAGATTTAAGAGGAGCGGGGGGGCTGGAGATACGCAGTATTTT.

V and J are TRBV4-2 and TRBJ1-4, with a tentative D call TRBD1 (6 bases). Germline V gene sequence: CDR1 LGHNA, CDR2 YNFKEQ. This CDR3 contains 14 residues. V dropped 4 bases and J dropped 5 bases, with 11 bases sitting between them. CDR3 sequence reads: CASSLQGSNEKLFF. The CDR3 nucleotides are TGTGCCAGCAGCCTACAGGGATCCAATGAAAAACTGTTTTTT.

In this sample, this clone turned up once. The V and J genes are TRBV5-6 and TRBJ2-2; tentative D call: TRBD1 (5 bases). CDR3 length: 14 residues. Trimming removed 9 bases at V and 3 bases at J, with 15 bases between. Germline CDR1 reads SGHDT; CDR2 reads YYEEEE. The CDR3 region is CATAAGPDTGELFF. Written as DNA, the CDR3 is TGTGCCACTGCGGCAGGGCCAGACACCGGGGAGCTGTTTTTT.

This clone was recorded a few times. The CDR3 here is CASSLQSNYGYTF. Here the CDR3 DNA reads TGTGCCAGCAGCCTACAGTCAAACTATGGCTACACCTTC. The rearrangement links TRBV12-3 or TRBV12-4 to TRBJ1-2; D ambiguous. The CDR3 loop spans 13 amino acids. Between the trimmed V and J ends, which lost 6 bases and 2 bases, there was a span of 10 bases.

The rearrangement joins TRBV6-2 or TRBV6-3 to TRBJ2-7; weak D call: TRBD1 (5 bases). The CDR3 is 16 residues long. Germline V gene sequence: CDR1 MNHEY, CDR2 SVGEGT. Trimming left V 5 bases short and J 0 bases short, with 17 bases between. CDR3 nucleotides: TGTGCCAGCAGTCCCCTGAGAAGGGGCTCCTCCTACGAGCAGTACTTC. Translation gives CASSPLRRGSSYEQYF.

A word on this clone: The sample carries other DNA sequences with the same CDR3. The CDR3 DNA is TGTGCCAGCAGCCAAGGAGGCGGGAATCAGCCCCAGCATTTT. This sequence encodes CASSQGGGNQPQHF. This rearrangement joins TRBV3-1 (or the pseudogene TRBV3-2) to TRBJ1-5; D gene unclear. The CDR3 extends over 14 amino acids. Trimming removed 1 base at V and 4 bases at J, with 8 bases between. Germline loops: CDR1 LGHDT, CDR2 YNNKEL (reference sequence).

V is TRBV7-2 and J is TRBJ1-4, with D perhaps TRBD1 (5 bases). Germline V lookup: CDR1 SGHTA, CDR2 FQGNSA. Deletions cut 5 bases from V and 5 bases from J, with 18 bases between. CDR3 length equals 16 residues. The CDR3, as DNA: TGTGCCAGCAGCCCAAATTTCCAGGGATCGAATGAAAAACTGTTTTTT. Encoded protein: CASSPNFQGSNEKLFF.

The chain uses TRBV5-4 and TRBJ2-1, with D perhaps TRBD2 (5 bases). Germline CDR1 is SGHNT and CDR2 is YYREEE (reference sequence). The CDR3 spans 15 residues. V dropped 7 bases and J dropped 0 bases, with 14 bases sitting between them. The chain's CDR3 is CASAAGPSSYNEQFF. CDR3 sequence (DNA): TGTGCCAGCGCGGCGGGCCCGAGCTCCTACAATGAGCAGTTCTTC.

The gene calls are TRBV6-1 and TRBJ1-6; D is uncertain. The V end was cut by 0 bases, the J end by 10 bases, with 13 bases between. The V gene's germline CDR1 is MNHNS and CDR2 SASEGT. This CDR3 contains 15 residues. As DNA, the CDR3 is TGTGCCAGCAGTGAAGCGGTTCGGGGAGGCTCACCCCTCCACTTT. Translation gives CASSEAVRGGSPLHF.

The genes are TRBV7-2 and TRBJ1-3, with D perhaps matching TRBD1 (6 bases). Per the germline V gene, CDR1 is SGHTA and CDR2 is FQGNSA. This CDR3 has 17 residues. The germline V and J ends were trimmed by 2 bases and 0 bases, with 14 bases remaining between them. The CDR3 sequence: CASSLSRDTVSGNTIYF. DNA of the CDR3: TGTGCCAGCAGCTTAAGCAGGGACACGGTCTCTGGAAACACCATATATTTT.

This clone showed up just a few times. The rearrangement links TRBV4-1 to TRBJ2-7; D unresolved. CDR1 is MGHRA and CDR2 is YSYEKL in the germline V gene. The CDR3 length is 13 residues. Trimming stripped 1 base from V and 6 bases from J, with 10 bases between. The CDR3, as DNA: TGCGCCAGCAGCCAAGCTCGCCTTAGCGAGCAGTACTTC. It translates to CASSQARLSEQYF.

The rearrangement links TRBV7-8 to TRBJ2-1, with a tentative D call TRBD1 (6 bases). The CDR3 is made up of 14 amino acids. The germline V gene encodes CDR1 SGHVS and CDR2 FQNEAQ. V was cut by 4 bases and J by 9 bases, with 16 bases left in between. In DNA, the CDR3 is TGTGCCAGCAGCTCCCCTGAGGTGACAGGTGAGCAGTTCTTC. Protein: CASSSPEVTGEQFF.

This clone appeared once. This chain uses TRBV27 with TRBJ1-6; 9 bases line up with TRBD1. CDR1 is MNHEY, CDR2 SMNVEV, per germline (reference sequence). V shed 7 bases and J 7 bases; nucleotides not matched to a gene: 8. The CDR3 sequence is 15 residues long. The CDR3 bases are TGTGCCAGCACCCAAGCGACAGGGGGGAATTCACCCCTCCACTTT. Its protein product is CASTQATGGNSPLHF.

This clone was seen a single time. The chain couples TRBV5-4 to TRBJ2-7, with 7 nucleotides matching TRBD1. Germline CDR1 SGHNT, CDR2 YYREEE (reference sequence). The V segment lost 3 bases and the J segment 7 bases; nucleotides outside the gene matches: 10. The CDR3 is 14 amino acids. The CDR3 region is CASSWASLQGEQYF. CDR3 DNA: TGTGCCAGCAGCTGGGCGTCCCTACAGGGGGAGCAGTACTTC.

The chain is built from TRBV6-6 and TRBJ1-1; the D is unclear. CDR1 is MNHNY and CDR2 is SVGAGI in the germline V gene (reference sequence). This CDR3 contains 14 residues. Trimming shortened V by 9 bases and J by 0 bases, and 14 bases separated the two germline ends. As DNA, the CDR3 is TGTGCCAGTCACAAACCAGCGATGAACACTGAAGCTTTCTTT. Translating gives CASHKPAMNTEAFF.

This clone was counted once. The chain couples TRBV3-1 (or the pseudogene TRBV3-2) to TRBJ2-1, with D maybe TRBD2 (5 bases). V lost 1 base, J lost 5 bases, and 9 bases lay in between. There are 14 residues in the CDR3. Germline values: CDR1 LGHDT, CDR2 YNNKEL (reference sequence). DNA of the CDR3: TGTGCCAGCAGCCAAGGCCGGGATAACAATGAGCAGTTCTTC. Translating gives CASSQGRDNNEQFF.

The chain couples TRBV29-1 to TRBJ2-5, with a weak D call TRBD2 (6 bases). V was shortened by 0 bases and J by 5 bases, with 13 bases between the two germline ends. The CDR3 has 14 residues. CDR1 is SQVTM, CDR2 ANQGSEA, per germline. CDR3 nucleotides: TGCAGCGTTGAAGATCTTACTGGGGGGGAGACCCAGTACTTC. Translation gives CSVEDLTGGETQYF. The full variable domain, with the rest looked up from reference TRBV29-1 and TRBJ2-5, is SAVISQKPSRDICQRGTSLTIQCQVDSQVTMMFWYRQQPGQSLTLIATANQGSEATYESGFVIDKFPISRPNLTFSTLTVSNMSPEDSSIYLCSVEDLTGGETQYFGPGTRLLVL.

The chain recombines TRBV2 with TRBJ1-5; 7 bases are a match to TRBD1. The CDR3 loop spans 13 amino acids. Germline V lookup: CDR1 SNHLY, CDR2 FYNNEI. V shed 6 bases, J shed 3 bases, and the junction held 2 bases outside the gene matches. This CDR3 is CASRTGDNQPQHF. The CDR3 nucleotides read TGTGCCAGCAGAACAGGGGACAATCAGCCCCAGCATTTT.

The V gene is TRBV5-6, the J gene TRBJ2-1; 8 bases are shared with TRBD1. The germline V gene has CDR1 SGHDT and CDR2 YYEEEE. V lost 2 bases to trimming and J lost 4 bases; unmatched junction nucleotides: 5. This CDR3 is built from 15 residues. CDR3 DNA: TGTGCCAGCAGCTTTTACCGGGACAGGTACAATGAGCAGTTCTTC. Its protein product is CASSFYRDRYNEQFF.

On this clone itself: At one of its ends the junction is not consistent with the germline gene, which may arise from a read error. V is TRBV30 and J is TRBJ2-7, with 8 positions matching TRBD2. The CDR3 sequence is 12 residues long. The germline CDR1 and CDR2 sequences are GTSNPN and SVGIG (reference sequence). Here the CDR3 reads CAWSVMTSVVVF. In DNA form, the CDR3 reads TGTGCCTGGAGTGTGATGACTAGCGTTGTAGTCTTC.

This clone was counted a few times. The chain has TRBV30 and TRBJ1-3; unclear D gene. Germline V lookup: CDR1 GTSNPN, CDR2 SVGIG (reference sequence). This CDR3 has 15 residues. V lost 2 bases, J lost 0 bases, and 11 bases lay in between. The CDR3 DNA is TGTGCCTGGAGTCCCGGTCTAAGCTCTGGAAACACCATATATTTT. Its protein product is CAWSPGLSSGNTIYF.

The rearrangement uses TRBV5-4 and TRBJ2-5, with TRBD2 matching 9 bases. Per the germline V gene, CDR1 is SGHNT and CDR2 is YYREEE (reference sequence). Losses at the gene ends were 3 bases for V and 7 bases for J; bases not matched to a gene: 4. This CDR3 spans 13 amino acids. CDR3: CASSSGLAATQYF. The DNA for the CDR3 is TGTGCCAGCAGCTCGGGACTAGCTGCGACCCAGTACTTC.